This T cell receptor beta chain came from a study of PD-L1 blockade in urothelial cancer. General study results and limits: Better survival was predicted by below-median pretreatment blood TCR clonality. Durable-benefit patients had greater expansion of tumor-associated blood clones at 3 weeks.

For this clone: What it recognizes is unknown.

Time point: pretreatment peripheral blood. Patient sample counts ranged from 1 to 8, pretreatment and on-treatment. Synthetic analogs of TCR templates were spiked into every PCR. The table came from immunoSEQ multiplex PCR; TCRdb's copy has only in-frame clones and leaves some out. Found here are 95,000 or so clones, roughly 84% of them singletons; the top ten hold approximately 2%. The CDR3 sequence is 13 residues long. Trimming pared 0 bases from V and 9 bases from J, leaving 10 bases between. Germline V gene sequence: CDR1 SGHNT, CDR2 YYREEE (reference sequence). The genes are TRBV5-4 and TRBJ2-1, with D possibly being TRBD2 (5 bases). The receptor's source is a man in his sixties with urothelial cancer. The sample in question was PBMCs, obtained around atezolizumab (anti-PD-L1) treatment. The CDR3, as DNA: TGTGCCAGCAGCTTGGATGAGGGAAGTGAGCAGTTCTTC. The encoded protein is CASSLDEGSEQFF.